A single sample is the source of the 22 T cell receptor beta chains below, sequenced in a study of tumor and adjacent non-tumor tissue in lung cancer. A modified ARM-PCR protocol with three rounds of nested PCR amplified TCRbeta. TCRdb reprocessed the multiplex PCR reads via MiXCR and lists one record per CDR3 protein. The data hold approximately 68,000 distinct CDR3 sequences, with approximately 73% observed a single time. RNA was extracted from bulk tissue without any cell sorting. Sequencing used lung tumor tissue. The receptor source for this set is a man aged 55 to 70 with non-small cell lung cancer.

A word on this clonotype: A much larger clone sits a single nucleotide away, making a read error possible. CDR3 DNA: TGTGCCAGCAGCCCCCTGGAGGGAAGCTTCGAGCAGTACTTC. Protein sequence: CASSPLEGSFEQYF. The chain couples TRBV5-6 to TRBJ2-7; possibly TRBD2 for D (6 bases). Trimming pared 4 bases from V and 6 bases from J, leaving 17 bases between. From germline, CDR1 is SGHDT and CDR2 YYEEEE. The length of the CDR3 is 14 residues.

This clonotype occurred a few times. This chain joins TRBV20-1 and TRBJ2-2; 9 nucleotides agree with TRBD2. The V gene end was trimmed by 4 bases and the J gene end by 8 bases; junction bases not matched to a gene: 14. The CDR3 covers 16 residues. Germline V gene lookup returns CDR1 DFQATT and CDR2 SNEGSKA (reference sequence). In DNA, the CDR3 is TGCAGTGCTACTTTAGCGGGAGAGCCAGAGACAGGGGAGCTGTTTTTT. It specifies CSATLAGEPETGELFF.

This clonotype has just one count. The junction shows a germline mismatch at one end, possibly a read error. This chain connects TRBV29-1 to TRBJ1-2, with D possibly matching TRBD1 (6 bases). The germline CDR1 and CDR2 sequences are SQVTM and ANQGSEA. The CDR3 spans 12 residues. As DNA, the CDR3 is TGCAACGTTGTAGAGGGGGTGAATGGCTACACCTTC. Its translation: CNVVEGVNGYTF. The complete variable domain, with remaining parts taken from reference TRBV29-1 and TRBJ1-2, reads SAVISQKPSRDICQRGTSLTIQCQVDSQVTMMFWYRQQPGQSLTLIATANQGSEATYESGFVIDKFPISRPNLTFSTLTVSNMSPEDSSIYLCNVVEGVNGYTFGSGTRLTVV.

To note about this clonotype: A junction boundary mismatches the germline segment, possibly from a read error. DNA of the CDR3: TGCATCGTGGATAGCGGGAGCTCCTACAATGAGCAATTCTTC. It encodes CIVDSGSSYNEQFF. The rearrangement links TRBV29-1 to TRBJ2-1; 9 nucleotides line up with TRBD2. This CDR3 is built from 14 residues. Germline assignment: CDR1 SQVTM and CDR2 ANQGSEA.

This clonotype came up once. One end of the junction does not line up with germline, which may come from a read error. J is TRBJ2-5 and V is TRBV5-1; D may be TRBD1 (5 bases). In germline, CDR1 is SGHRS, CDR2 YFSETQ. The CDR3 contains 15 residues. CDR3 in amino acids: CASSQEDRRQETQYF. CDR3 bases: TGCGCCAGCAGCCAAGAAGACAGACGTCAAGAGACCCAGTACTTT. Supplemented by reference TRBV5-1 and TRBJ2-5, the full variable domain reads KAGVTQTPRYLIKTRGQQVTLSCSPISGHRSVSWYQQTPGQGLQFLFEYFSETQRNKGNFPGRFSGRQFSNSRSEMNVSTLELGDSALYLCASSQEDRRQETQYFGPGTRLLVL.

Concerning this clonotype itself: An end of the junction differs from the germline gene, which may be a read error. This rearrangement joins TRBV6-5 to TRBJ2-5; D unclear. Per germline, CDR1 MNHEY and CDR2 SVGAGI. The CDR3 has 14 residues. The CDR3 is CASSYSKGHETRYF. The CDR3 nucleotides read TGTGCCAGTAGTTACTCGAAAGGGCACGAGACCCGGTACTTC.

The rearrangement joins TRBV20-1 to TRBJ2-5, with D unresolved. Germline assignment: CDR1 DFQATT and CDR2 SNEGSKA (reference sequence). This CDR3 contains 12 residues. CDR3 region: CIVRVTGETQYF. The CDR3 DNA reads TGCATTGTTAGGGTCACTGGGGAGACCCAGTACTTC.

The rearrangement uses TRBV9 and TRBJ2-1, with TRBD2 identical over 8 bases. Germline CDR1 reads SGDLS; CDR2 reads YYNGEE. The V segment lost 1 base and the J segment 0 bases; nucleotides outside the gene matches: 3. CDR3 size: 16 residues. In DNA form, the CDR3 reads TGTGCCAGCAGCGTAACTAGCGGAGGCTCCTACAATGAGCAGTTCTTC. Translation gives CASSVTSGGSYNEQFF. Based on the CDR3 plus reference TRBV9 and TRBJ2-1, the full variable domain is DSGVTQTPKHLITATGQRVTLRCSPRSGDLSVYWYQQSLDQGLQFLIQYYNGEERAKGNILERFSAQQFPDLHSELNLSSLELGDSALYFCASSVTSGGSYNEQFFGPGTRLTVL.

V is TRBV11-2 and J is TRBJ2-5; D uncertain. V shed 5 bases and J shed 1 base, with 11 bases lying between them. Germline CDR1 is SGHAT and CDR2 is FQNNGV. The CDR3 has 14 amino acids. CDR3 protein: CASSPSAGQETQYF. CDR3 nucleotides: TGTGCCAGCAGCCCCTCAGCAGGCCAAGAGACCCAGTACTTC.

About this clonotype: One end of the junction fails to match germline, which may point to a read error. J is TRBJ2-7 and V is TRBV11-2; 10 bases are shared with TRBD2. Looked up from germline, CDR1 is SGHAT and CDR2 is FQNNGV. This CDR3 has 14 amino acids. The chain's CDR3 is CASSLLLAGYEQNF. The CDR3 coding sequence is TGTGCCAGCAGCCTCTTACTAGCGGGATACGAGCAGAACTTC.

Concerning this clonotype itself: Because it lacks the conserved phenylalanine or tryptophan at the end, this CDR3 is likely a read error. V is TRBV11-3 and J is TRBJ2-3; no definite D call. This CDR3 is 14 amino acids long. V lost 3 bases and J lost 2, with 9 bases in between. Germline lookup yields CDR1 SGHNT and CDR2 YENEEA. The CDR3 spells CASSLHQSTDTQYV. For the CDR3, the DNA is TGTGCCAGCAGCTTGCATCAGTCCACAGATACGCAGTATGTT.

This clonotype was seen only a few times. With a much larger clone just one base away, this may be a read error. The chain has TRBV20-1 and TRBJ1-5; no definite D call. The DNA end is a closer match to TRBJ2-3, so the J assignment may be wrong. Germline values: CDR1 DFQATT, CDR2 SNEGSKA (reference sequence). CDR3 size: 13 residues. The CDR3 loop reads CSASVAGNQPQYF. DNA of the CDR3: TGCAGTGCTAGTGTGGCAGGCAATCAGCCCCAGTATTTT.

As regards this clonotype: One end of the junction is discordant with germline, which a read error may explain. V and J are TRBV20-1 and TRBJ2-1; unclear D gene. CDR1 and CDR2 from the germline V gene are DFQATT and SNEGSKA (reference sequence). The CDR3 runs 13 residues. The CDR3 loop is CIARGPATIEQFF. The DNA of the CDR3 is TGCATTGCTAGAGGTCCGGCGACAATCGAACAGTTCTTC.

With regard to this clonotype: Lacking the conserved final phenylalanine or tryptophan, this CDR3 likely reflects a read error. This chain joins TRBV12-3 or TRBV12-4 and TRBJ1-4; 7 bases fit TRBD1. The CDR3 length is 14 residues. Trimming removed 5 bases from V and 5 bases from J; junction bases left unmatched: 5. CDR3 sequence reads: CASSLGQSNEKLFS. CDR3 in DNA: TGTGCCAGCAGTCTGGGACAGAGCAATGAAAAACTGTTTTCT.

This clonotype appeared a few times. The junction does not match germline at one end; this may be a read error. The chain carries TRBV7-8 and TRBJ1-5; D gene unclear. CDR1 is SGHVS and CDR2 is FQNEAQ in the germline V gene. This CDR3 region has 16 residues. CDR3 in amino acids: CASSLVSDFSNQLQHF. CDR3 DNA: TGTGCCAGCAGCTTAGTTTCGGACTTTAGCAATCAGCTCCAGCATTTT.

On this clonotype itself: It is likely a read error, because the conserved phenylalanine at the end of the CDR3 is missing. The DNA is left out, because the CDR3 cannot be placed on it with certainty; the CDR3 is given as TCRdb lists it. The V and J genes are TRBV11-1 and TRBJ2-5; the table's D call, TRBD2, has no DNA check behind it. Germline CDR1 SGHAT, CDR2 FQDESV (reference sequence). The CDR3 extends over 14 residues, inclusive of both ends. The CDR3: CASSLAGLAETHNL.

Notes on this clonotype: A much larger clone lies one base from this, so it may be a read error. This sequence joins TRBV5-1 and TRBJ2-1, with 11 bases fitting TRBD2. This CDR3 has 14 residues. The germline CDR1 and CDR2 sequences are SGHRS and YFSETQ. CDR3 in amino acids: CTSSPGTSGYEQFF. The CDR3 bases are TGCACCAGCAGCCCAGGGACTAGCGGTTATGAGCAGTTCTTC.

Note on this clonotype: A read error may produce the germline difference seen at one junction end. V gene TRBV11-2 combines with J gene TRBJ2-3, with a possible D match to TRBD2 (5 bases). The CDR3 is 18 amino acids. Germline-derived CDR1 and CDR2 are SGHAT and FQNNGV. CDR3 coding DNA: TGCGCCAGCAGCTTATGTCCCCATGCGGGCGTATGGACAGATACGCAGTATTTT. It yields the protein CASSLCPHAGVWTDTQYF.

This clonotype was seen only once. A much larger clone is a single base away; this may be a read error. The missing conserved phenylalanine or tryptophan at the end of this CDR3 makes a read error likely. The V call is TRBV24-1, the J call TRBJ2-7; 9 bases fit TRBD1. V was clipped by 0 bases and J by 3 bases; unmatched bases: 14. This CDR3 comprises 19 residues. Germline V gene lookup returns CDR1 KGHDR and CDR2 SFDVKD. The CDR3 is CATSDLRTQPGQGVYEQYS. CDR3 in DNA: TGTGCCACCAGTGATTTGCGAACCCAACCGGGACAGGGTGTCTACGAGCAGTACTCC.

V is TRBV12-3 or TRBV12-4 and J is TRBJ2-1, with TRBD2 matching over 10 bases. The CDR3 loop spans 18 amino acids. J was trimmed by 8 bases and V by 7 bases; bases with no gene match: 20. CDR3 sequence: CASNFRTSGRSSGDEQFF. In DNA, the CDR3 is TGTGCCAGCAATTTCAGGACTAGCGGTCGGAGTTCCGGCGATGAGCAGTTCTTC.

Concerning this clonotype: A junction boundary mismatches the germline segment, possibly from a read error. V gene TRBV12-3 or TRBV12-4 combines with J gene TRBJ1-1; D gene ambiguous. The CDR3 is 13 amino acids. The CDR3 nucleotides read TGTGTCAGCAATTTAGCAGGAAGCACTGAAGCTTTCTTT. Its translation: CVSNLAGSTEAFF.

This clonotype has ten or more counts. The rearrangement links TRBV6-4 to TRBJ2-3; weak D call: TRBD2 (6 bases). Per the germline V gene, CDR1 is MRHNA and CDR2 is SNTAGT. V lost 5 bases and J 0 bases, leaving 12 bases between the germline ends. This CDR3 is 15 amino acids long. The CDR3 sequence is CASSSGLLSTDTQYF. CDR3 sequence (DNA): TGTGCCAGCAGTAGCGGGTTGCTCAGCACAGATACGCAGTATTTT.